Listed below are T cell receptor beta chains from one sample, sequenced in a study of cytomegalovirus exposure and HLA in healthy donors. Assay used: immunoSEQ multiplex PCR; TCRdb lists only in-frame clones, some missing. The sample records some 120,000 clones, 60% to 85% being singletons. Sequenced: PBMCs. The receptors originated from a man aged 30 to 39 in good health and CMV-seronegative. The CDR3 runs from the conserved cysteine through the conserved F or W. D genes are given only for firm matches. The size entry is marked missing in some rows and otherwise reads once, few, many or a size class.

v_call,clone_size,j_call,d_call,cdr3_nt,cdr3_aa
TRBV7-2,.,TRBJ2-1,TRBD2,TGTGCCAGCAGCTTAGGACTAGCGGGAGACGAGCAGTTCTTC,CASSLGLAGDEQFF
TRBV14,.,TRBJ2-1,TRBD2,TGTGCCAGCAGCCAAGACCCATCTAGCGGGAGGCTCTCCTACAATGAGCAGTTCTTC,CASSQDPSSGRLSYNEQFF
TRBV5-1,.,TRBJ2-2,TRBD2,TGCGCCAGCAGCCCGCGGGGGAAAGTCACCGGGGAGCTGTTTTTT,CASSPRGKVTGELFF
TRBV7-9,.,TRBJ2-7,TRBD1,TGTGCCAGCAGCCATGAACTGGGGCAGGGGGTCTACGAGCAGTACTTC,CASSHELGQGVYEQYF
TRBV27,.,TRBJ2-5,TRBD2,TGTGCCAGCAGTCCGGGGACTAGCGGGGGCTTTTTGTACCAAGAGACCCAGTACTTC,CASSPGTSGGFLYQETQYF
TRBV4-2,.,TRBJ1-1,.,TGTGCCAGCAGCCACCCCAATGGGGCCCAGGGGTTGACTGAAGCTTTCTTT,CASSHPNGAQGLTEAFF
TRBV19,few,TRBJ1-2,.,TGTGCCAGCGACAGTGACTATGGCTACACCTTC,CASDSDYGYTF
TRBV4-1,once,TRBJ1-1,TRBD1,TGCGCCAGCAGCCAGACCGGGACAGGTCTACTGGAAGCTTTCTTT,CASSQTGTGLLEAFF
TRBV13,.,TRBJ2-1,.,TGTGCCAGCAGCTTAGGAGATAGCTCCTACAATGAGCAGTTCTTC,CASSLGDSSYNEQFF
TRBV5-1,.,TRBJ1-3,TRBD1,TGCGCCAGCAGCCCGGACAGGACTGGAAACACCATATATTTT,CASSPDRTGNTIYF
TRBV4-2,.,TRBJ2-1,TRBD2,TGTGCCAGCAACTTCAGAGGGACTAGCGACGACAATGAGCAGTTCTTC,CASNFRGTSDDNEQFF
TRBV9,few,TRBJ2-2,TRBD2,TGTGCCAGCAGCGCCATACCAGCGGGGGCCCGGAACACCGGGGAGCTGTTTTTT,CASSAIPAGARNTGELFF
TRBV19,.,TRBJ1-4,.,TGTGCCAGTAGTCCGACAGCTGCGAGCGAAAAACTGTTTTTT,CASSPTAASEKLFF